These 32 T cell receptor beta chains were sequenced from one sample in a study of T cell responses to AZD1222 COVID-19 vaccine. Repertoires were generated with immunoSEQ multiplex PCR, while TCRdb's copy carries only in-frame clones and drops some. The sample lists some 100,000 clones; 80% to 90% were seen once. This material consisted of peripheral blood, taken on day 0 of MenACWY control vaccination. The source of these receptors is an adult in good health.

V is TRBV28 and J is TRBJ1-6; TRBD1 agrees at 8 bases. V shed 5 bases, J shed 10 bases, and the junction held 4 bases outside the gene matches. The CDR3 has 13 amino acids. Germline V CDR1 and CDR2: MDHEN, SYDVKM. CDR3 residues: CASSGQGDSPLHF. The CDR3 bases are TGTGCCAGCAGTGGACAGGGCGACTCACCCCTCCACTTT.

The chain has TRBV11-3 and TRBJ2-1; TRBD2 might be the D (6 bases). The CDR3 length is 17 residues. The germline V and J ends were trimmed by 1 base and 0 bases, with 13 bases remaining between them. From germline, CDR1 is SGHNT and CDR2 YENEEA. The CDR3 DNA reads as TGTGCCAGCAGCTTAGGGGTCGGGAGTGACTCCTACAATGAGCAGTTCTTC. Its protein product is CASSLGVGSDSYNEQFF.

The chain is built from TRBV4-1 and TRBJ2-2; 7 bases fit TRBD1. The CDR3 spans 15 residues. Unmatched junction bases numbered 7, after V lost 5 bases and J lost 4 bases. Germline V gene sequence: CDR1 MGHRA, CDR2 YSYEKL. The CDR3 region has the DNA TGCGCCAGCAGCGCCACAGGGGCGGGCACCGGGGAGCTGTTTTTT. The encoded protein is CASSATGAGTGELFF.

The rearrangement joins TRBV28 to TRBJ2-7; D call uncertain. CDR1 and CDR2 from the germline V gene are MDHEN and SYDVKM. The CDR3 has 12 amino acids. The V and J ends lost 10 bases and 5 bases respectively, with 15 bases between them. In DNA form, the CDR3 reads TGTGCCACCACCCAGTGGACCCACGAGCAGTACTTC. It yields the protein CATTQWTHEQYF.

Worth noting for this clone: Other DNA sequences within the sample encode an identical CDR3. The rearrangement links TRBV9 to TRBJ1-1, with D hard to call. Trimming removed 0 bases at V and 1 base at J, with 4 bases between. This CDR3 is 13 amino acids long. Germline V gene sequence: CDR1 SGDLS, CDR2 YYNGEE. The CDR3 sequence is CASSVVQNTEAFF. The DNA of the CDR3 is TGTGCCAGCAGCGTAGTTCAGAACACTGAAGCTTTCTTT. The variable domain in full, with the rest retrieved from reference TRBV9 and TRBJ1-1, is DSGVTQTPKHLITATGQRVTLRCSPRSGDLSVYWYQQSLDQGLQFLIQYYNGEERAKGNILERFSAQQFPDLHSELNLSSLELGDSALYFCASSVVQNTEAFFGQGTRLTVV.

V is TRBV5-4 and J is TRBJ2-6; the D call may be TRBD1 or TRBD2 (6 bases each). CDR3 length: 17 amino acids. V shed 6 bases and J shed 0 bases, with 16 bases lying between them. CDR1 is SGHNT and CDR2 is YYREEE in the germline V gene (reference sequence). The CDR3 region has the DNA TGTGCCAGCAACGTCGGGGGCAGTAGCTCTGGGGCCAACGTCCTGACTTTC. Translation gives CASNVGGSSSGANVLTF.

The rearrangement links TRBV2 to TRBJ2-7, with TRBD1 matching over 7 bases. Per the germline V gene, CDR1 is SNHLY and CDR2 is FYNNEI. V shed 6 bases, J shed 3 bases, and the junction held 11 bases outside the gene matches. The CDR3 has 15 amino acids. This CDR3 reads CASSESGQKFYEQYF. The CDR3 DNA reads TGTGCCAGCAGCGAATCGGGACAGAAATTCTACGAGCAGTACTTC. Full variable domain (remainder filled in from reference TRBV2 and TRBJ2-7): EPEVTQTPSHQVTQMGQEVILRCVPISNHLYFYWYRQILGQKVEFLVSFYNNEISEKSEIFDDQFSVERPDGSNFTLKIRSTKLEDSAMYFCASSESGQKFYEQYFGPGTRLTVT.

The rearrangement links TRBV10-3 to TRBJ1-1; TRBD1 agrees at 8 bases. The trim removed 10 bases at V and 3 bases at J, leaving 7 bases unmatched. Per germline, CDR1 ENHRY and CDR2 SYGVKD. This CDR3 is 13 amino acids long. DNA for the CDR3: TGTGCCACCGGACAGGGAATGGACACTGAAGCTTTCTTT. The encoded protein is CATGQGMDTEAFF.

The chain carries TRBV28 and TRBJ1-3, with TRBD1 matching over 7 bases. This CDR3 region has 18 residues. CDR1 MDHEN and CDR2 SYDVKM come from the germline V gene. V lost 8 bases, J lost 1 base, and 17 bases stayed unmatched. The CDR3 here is CASASSYGQEGSGNTIYF. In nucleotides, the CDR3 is TGTGCCAGCGCATCCTCATATGGACAGGAGGGATCTGGAAACACCATATATTTT.

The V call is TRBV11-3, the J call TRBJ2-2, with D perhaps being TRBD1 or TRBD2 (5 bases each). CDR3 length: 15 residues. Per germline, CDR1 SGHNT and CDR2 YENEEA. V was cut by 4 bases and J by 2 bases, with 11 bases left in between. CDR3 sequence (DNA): TGTGCCAGCAGCTCGAGGGGCCTAAACACCGGGGAGCTGTTTTTT. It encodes CASSSRGLNTGELFF.

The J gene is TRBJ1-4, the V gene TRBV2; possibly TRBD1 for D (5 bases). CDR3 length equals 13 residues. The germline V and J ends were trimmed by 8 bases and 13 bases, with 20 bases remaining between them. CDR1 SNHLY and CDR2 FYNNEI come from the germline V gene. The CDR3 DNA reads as TGTGCCAGCTGGCCGGGACGGTTGGAGGCACTGTTTTTT. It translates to CASWPGRLEALFF.

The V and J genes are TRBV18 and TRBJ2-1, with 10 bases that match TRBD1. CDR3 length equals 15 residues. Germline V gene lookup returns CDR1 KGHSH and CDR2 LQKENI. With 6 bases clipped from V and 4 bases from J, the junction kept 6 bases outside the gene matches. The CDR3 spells CASSIGQGEYNEQFF. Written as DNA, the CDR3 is TGTGCCAGCTCGATTGGACAGGGGGAATACAATGAGCAGTTCTTC.

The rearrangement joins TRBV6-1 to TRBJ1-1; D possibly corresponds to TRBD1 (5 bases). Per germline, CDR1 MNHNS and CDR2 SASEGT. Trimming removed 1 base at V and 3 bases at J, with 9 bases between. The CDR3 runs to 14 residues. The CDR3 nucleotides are TGTGCCAGCAGTGAAGGATGGGGGTACACTGAAGCTTTCTTT. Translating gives CASSEGWGYTEAFF.

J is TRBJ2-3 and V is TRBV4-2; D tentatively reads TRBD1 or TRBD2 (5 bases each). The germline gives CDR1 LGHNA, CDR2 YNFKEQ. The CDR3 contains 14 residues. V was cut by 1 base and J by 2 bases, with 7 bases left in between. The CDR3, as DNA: TGTGCCAGCAGCCAAGGGGGGACCACAGATACGCAGTATTTT. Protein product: CASSQGGTTDTQYF.

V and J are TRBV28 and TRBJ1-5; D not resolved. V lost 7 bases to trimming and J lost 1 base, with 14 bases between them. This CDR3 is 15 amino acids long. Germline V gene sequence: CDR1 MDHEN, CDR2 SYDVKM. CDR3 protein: CASTSPSASNQPQHF. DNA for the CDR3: TGTGCCAGCACCTCCCCCAGCGCAAGCAATCAGCCCCAGCATTTT.

CDR3 DNA sequence: TGTGCCAGCAGCCCCGGACAGGGCAATGAGCAGTTCTTC. Translating gives CASSPGQGNEQFF. The genes are TRBV7-6 and TRBJ2-1; 8 bases agree with TRBD1. The CDR3 is 13 amino acids. From germline, CDR1 is SGHVS and CDR2 FNYEAQ. V gave up 5 bases and J gave up 6 bases; unmatched junction bases: 3. The full variable domain, in which reference TRBV7-6 and TRBJ2-1 provide the parts outside the CDR3, is GAGVSQSPRYKVTKRGQDVALRCDPISGHVSLYWYRQALGQGPEFLTYFNYEAQQDKSGLPNDRFSAERPEGSISTLTIQRTEQRDSAMYRCASSPGQGNEQFFGPGTRLTVL.

The CDR3 DNA sequence: TGTGCCAGCAGCTCGCCAGGGGGCTTAGAAGGCTACACCTTC. The encoded protein is CASSSPGGLEGYTF. The chain is built from TRBV7-2 and TRBJ1-2, with 8 positions matching TRBD1. Germline CDR1 and CDR2: SGHTA and FQGNSA. The CDR3 loop spans 14 amino acids. Trimming cost V 4 bases and J 8 bases; bases outside gene matches: 9.

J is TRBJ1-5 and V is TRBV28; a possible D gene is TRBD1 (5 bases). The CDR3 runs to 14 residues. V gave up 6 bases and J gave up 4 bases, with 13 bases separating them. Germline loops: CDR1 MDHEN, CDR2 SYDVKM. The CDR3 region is CASSRFDSNQPQHF. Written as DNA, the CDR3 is TGTGCCAGCAGCCGATTCGACAGTAATCAGCCCCAGCATTTT.

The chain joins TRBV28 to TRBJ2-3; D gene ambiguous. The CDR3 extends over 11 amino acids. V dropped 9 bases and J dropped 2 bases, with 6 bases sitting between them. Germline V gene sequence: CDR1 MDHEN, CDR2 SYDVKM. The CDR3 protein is CASSDTDTQYF. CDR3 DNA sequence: TGTGCCAGTTCTGACACAGATACGCAGTATTTT. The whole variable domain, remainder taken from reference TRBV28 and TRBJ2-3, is DVKVTQSSRYLVKRTGEKVFLECVQDMDHENMFWYRQDPGLGLRLIYFSYDVKMKEKGDIPEGYSVSREKKERFSLILESASTNQTSMYLCASSDTDTQYFGPGTRLTVL.

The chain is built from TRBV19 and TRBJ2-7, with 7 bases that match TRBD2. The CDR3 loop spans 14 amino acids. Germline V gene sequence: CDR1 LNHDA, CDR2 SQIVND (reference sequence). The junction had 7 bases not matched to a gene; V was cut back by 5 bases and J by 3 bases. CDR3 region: CASSLATGGYEQYF. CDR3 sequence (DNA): TGTGCCAGTAGTTTAGCGACGGGGGGCTACGAGCAGTACTTC.

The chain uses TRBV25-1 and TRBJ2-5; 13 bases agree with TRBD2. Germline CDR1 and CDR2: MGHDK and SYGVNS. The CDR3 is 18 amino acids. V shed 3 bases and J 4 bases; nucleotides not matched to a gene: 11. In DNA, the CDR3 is TGTGCCAGCAGTGAGCCACCCGGGACTAGCGGGGTTCGAGAGACCCAGTACTTC. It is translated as CASSEPPGTSGVRETQYF.

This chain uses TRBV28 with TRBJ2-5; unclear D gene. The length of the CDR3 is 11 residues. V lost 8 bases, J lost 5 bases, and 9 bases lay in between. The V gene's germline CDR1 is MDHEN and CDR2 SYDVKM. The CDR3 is CASRNQETQYF. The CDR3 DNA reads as TGTGCCAGCCGAAATCAGGAGACCCAGTACTTC.

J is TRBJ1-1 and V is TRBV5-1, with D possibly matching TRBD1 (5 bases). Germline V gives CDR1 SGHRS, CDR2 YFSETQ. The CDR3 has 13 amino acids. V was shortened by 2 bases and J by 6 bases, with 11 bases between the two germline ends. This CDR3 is CASSLGQGAEAFF. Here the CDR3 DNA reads TGCGCCAGCAGCTTAGGGCAGGGCGCTGAAGCTTTCTTT.

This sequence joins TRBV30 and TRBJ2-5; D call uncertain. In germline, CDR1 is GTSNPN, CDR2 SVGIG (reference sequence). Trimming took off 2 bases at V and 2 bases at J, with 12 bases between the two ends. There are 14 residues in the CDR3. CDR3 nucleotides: TGTGCCTGGAGTCCCCCTTTCCGACAAGAGACCCAGTACTTC. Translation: CAWSPPFRQETQYF.

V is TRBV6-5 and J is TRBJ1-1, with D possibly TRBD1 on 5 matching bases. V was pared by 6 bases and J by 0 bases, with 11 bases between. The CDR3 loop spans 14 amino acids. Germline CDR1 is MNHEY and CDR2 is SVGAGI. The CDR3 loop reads CASRRDAMNTEAFF. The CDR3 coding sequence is TGTGCCAGCAGACGGGACGCCATGAACACTGAAGCTTTCTTT.

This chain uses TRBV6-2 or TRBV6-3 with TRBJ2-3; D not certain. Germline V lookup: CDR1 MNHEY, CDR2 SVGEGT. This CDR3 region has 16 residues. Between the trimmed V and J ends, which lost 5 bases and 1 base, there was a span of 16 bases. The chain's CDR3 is CASSRMRGEGTDTQYF. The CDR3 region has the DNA TGTGCCAGCAGTAGAATGCGCGGCGAGGGCACAGATACGCAGTATTTT.

Written as DNA, the CDR3 is TGTGCCAGTGGGCCACAACTAGCCAAAAACATTCAGTACTTC. Protein sequence: CASGPQLAKNIQYF. The gene calls are TRBV19 and TRBJ2-4; D ambiguous. The CDR3 runs to 14 residues. V was trimmed by 8 bases and J by 0 bases, leaving 11 bases between them. Germline lookup yields CDR1 LNHDA and CDR2 SQIVND (reference sequence). Supplemented by reference TRBV19 and TRBJ2-4, the full variable domain reads DGGITQSPKYLFRKEGQNVTLSCEQNLNHDAMYWYRQDPGQGLRLIYYSQIVNDFQKGDIAEGYSVSREKKESFPLTVTSAQKNPTAFYLCASGPQLAKNIQYFGAGTRLSVL.

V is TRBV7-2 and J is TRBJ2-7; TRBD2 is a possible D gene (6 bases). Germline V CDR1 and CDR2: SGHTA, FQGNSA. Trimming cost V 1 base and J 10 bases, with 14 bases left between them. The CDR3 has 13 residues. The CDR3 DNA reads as TGTGCCAGCAGCTTAGGGGACGGGACTGGCCAGTACTTC. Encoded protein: CASSLGDGTGQYF.

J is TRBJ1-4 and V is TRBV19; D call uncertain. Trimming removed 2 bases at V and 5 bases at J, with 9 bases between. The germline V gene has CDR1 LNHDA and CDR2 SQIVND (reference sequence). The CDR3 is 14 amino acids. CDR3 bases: TGTGCCAGTAGTATACCCGCGGTAAATGAAAAACTGTTTTTT. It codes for CASSIPAVNEKLFF.

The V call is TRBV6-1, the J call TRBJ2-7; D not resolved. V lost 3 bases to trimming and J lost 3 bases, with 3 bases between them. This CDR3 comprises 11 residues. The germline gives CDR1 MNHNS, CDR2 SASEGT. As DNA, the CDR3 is TGTGCCAGCAGTGACAGCTACGAGCAGTACTTC. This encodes CASSDSYEQYF.

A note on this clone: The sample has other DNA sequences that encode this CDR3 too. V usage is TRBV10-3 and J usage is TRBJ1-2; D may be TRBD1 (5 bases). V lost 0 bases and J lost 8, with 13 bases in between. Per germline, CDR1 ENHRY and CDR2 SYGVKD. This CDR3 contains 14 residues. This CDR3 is CAISESTVSYGYTF. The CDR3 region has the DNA TGTGCCATCAGTGAGTCGACAGTCTCGTACGGCTACACCTTC.

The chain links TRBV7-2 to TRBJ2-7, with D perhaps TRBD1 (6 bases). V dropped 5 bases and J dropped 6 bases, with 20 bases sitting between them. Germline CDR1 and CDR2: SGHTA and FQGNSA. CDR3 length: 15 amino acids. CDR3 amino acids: CASSPDSGLVAEQYF. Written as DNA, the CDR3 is TGTGCCAGCAGCCCGGACAGTGGGTTGGTCGCCGAGCAGTACTTC.